These 11 T cell receptor beta chains originate from one sample sequenced in a study of cytomegalovirus exposure and HLA in healthy donors. Sequencing was performed with immunoSEQ multiplex PCR; in TCRdb, only in-frame clones are kept and a portion is missing. The sample contains approximately 120,000 clones, approximately 94% of which appear only once. Input material: PBMCs. The receptor source for this set is a young man in good health and CMV-seronegative.

This chain joins TRBV5-1 and TRBJ2-7; 12 bases match TRBD2. CDR3 length: 16 amino acids. Germline-derived CDR1 and CDR2 are SGHRS and YFSETQ. Losses at the gene ends were 0 bases for V and 3 bases for J; bases not matched to a gene: 4. DNA of the CDR3: TGCGCCAGCAGCTTGGGACTAGCGGGAGACCACTACGAGCAGTACTTC. This encodes CASSLGLAGDHYEQYF.

The rearrangement links TRBV5-1 to TRBJ1-5; D is ambiguous. Germline CDR1 is SGHRS and CDR2 is YFSETQ. Trimming shortened V by 0 bases and J by 5 bases, and 6 bases separated the two germline ends. The CDR3 totals 13 residues. The CDR3 sequence: CASSLGGDQPQHF. The CDR3 DNA follows: TGCGCCAGCAGCTTGGGGGGAGATCAGCCCCAGCATTTT.

The V and J genes are TRBV7-8 and TRBJ2-3; unclear D gene. In germline, CDR1 is SGHVS, CDR2 FQNEAQ. The CDR3 contains 15 residues. The V gene lost 4 bases and the J gene lost 2 bases, with 13 bases spanning the gap. CDR3 DNA sequence: TGTGCCAGCAGCTCCCACTCAATGCCCACAGATACGCAGTATTTT. Amino acids: CASSSHSMPTDTQYF.

The chain links TRBV2 to TRBJ1-2, with 8 bases fitting TRBD1. The ends lost 7 bases at V and 7 bases at J; junction bases unmatched: 8. The CDR3 extends over 13 amino acids. Germline V lookup: CDR1 SNHLY, CDR2 FYNNEI. CDR3 sequence reads: CASTTRGRGGYTF. Written as DNA, the CDR3 is TGTGCCAGCACTACCAGGGGGCGAGGTGGCTACACCTTC.

V is TRBV29-1 and J is TRBJ1-2; D ambiguous. The CDR3 is 13 residues long. V was trimmed by 4 bases and J by 2 bases, leaving 11 bases between them. Germline V gene sequence: CDR1 SQVTM, CDR2 ANQGSEA. The CDR3 DNA reads as TGCAGCGTTGTGCCACTGAACAACTATGGCTACACCTTC. It yields the protein CSVVPLNNYGYTF.

The J gene is TRBJ2-1, the V gene TRBV7-3; 10 nucleotides align to TRBD2. Germline loops: CDR1 SGHTA, CDR2 FQGTGA. The CDR3 is 15 residues long. Trimming cost V 4 bases and J 7 bases; bases outside gene matches: 7. The CDR3 loop reads CASSSTSGALNEQFF. The DNA of the CDR3 is TGTGCCAGCAGCTCAACTAGCGGGGCCCTGAATGAGCAGTTCTTC.

V and J are TRBV28 and TRBJ2-7, with 11 positions matching TRBD1. Germline loops: CDR1 MDHEN, CDR2 SYDVKM. Unmatched junction bases numbered 6, after V lost 5 bases and J lost 3 bases. The CDR3 length is 15 residues. DNA of the CDR3: TGTGCCAGCAGTGCTTGGGACAGGGGGAACTACGAGCAGTACTTC. It yields the protein CASSAWDRGNYEQYF.

This chain connects TRBV7-3 to TRBJ2-3; 9 nucleotides agree with TRBD1. This CDR3 spans 13 amino acids. Per the germline V gene, CDR1 is SGHTA and CDR2 is FQGTGA. The J segment lost 7 bases and the V segment lost 5 bases, leaving 4 bases of the junction unmatched. CDR3 protein: CASSADRGNTQYF. The CDR3 DNA follows: TGTGCCAGCAGCGCGGACAGGGGAAATACGCAGTATTTT.

The chain recombines TRBV30 with TRBJ1-3; the match to TRBD1 covers 7 bases. This CDR3 region has 18 residues. Trimming removed 5 bases from V and 0 bases from J; junction bases left unmatched: 16. Germline values: CDR1 GTSNPN, CDR2 SVGIG (reference sequence). CDR3 in amino acids: CAWDMTGPGTSSGNTIYF. DNA for the CDR3: TGTGCCTGGGATATGACAGGGCCAGGGACGAGCTCTGGAAACACCATATATTTT.

The rearrangement joins TRBV4-3 to TRBJ2-2; D is possibly TRBD1 (5 bases). V dropped 0 bases and J dropped 3 bases, with 14 bases sitting between them. Germline values: CDR1 LGHNA, CDR2 YSLEER. CDR3 length equals 17 residues. This CDR3 is CASSQDLGRADTGELFF. Here the CDR3 DNA reads TGCGCCAGCAGCCAAGATCTCGGCAGGGCCGACACCGGGGAGCTGTTTTTT.

This chain joins TRBV29-1 and TRBJ1-2; perhaps TRBD1 as D (6 bases). CDR1 and CDR2 from the germline V gene are SQVTM and ANQGSEA. The CDR3 has 12 amino acids. V shed 7 bases and J shed 2 bases, with 11 bases lying between them. CDR3 protein: CSAPDSNYGYTF. The CDR3 nucleotides are TGCAGCGCTCCGGACAGCAACTATGGCTACACCTTC.